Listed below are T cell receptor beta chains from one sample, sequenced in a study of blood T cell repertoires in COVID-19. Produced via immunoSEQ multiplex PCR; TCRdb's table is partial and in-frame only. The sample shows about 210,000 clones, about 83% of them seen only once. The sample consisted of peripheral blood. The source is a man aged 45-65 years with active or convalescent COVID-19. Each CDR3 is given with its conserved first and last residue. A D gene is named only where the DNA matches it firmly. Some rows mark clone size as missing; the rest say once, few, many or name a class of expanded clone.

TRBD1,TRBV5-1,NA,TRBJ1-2,TGCGCCAGCAGCCTCGAGACAGGGGAAGTCCTCTATGGCTACACCTTC,CASSLETGEVLYGYTF
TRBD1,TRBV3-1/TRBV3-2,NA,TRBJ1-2,TGTGCCAGCAGCCCCACCGACAGGGCGGATGGCTACACCTTC,CASSPTDRADGYTF
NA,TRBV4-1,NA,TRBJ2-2,TGCGCCAGCAGCCAAGAGGCTAGCAGGGGCACCGGGGAGCTGTTTTTT,CASSQEASRGTGELFF
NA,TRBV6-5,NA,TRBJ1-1,TGTGCCAGCAGTTATCAGGGAATGAACACTGAAGCTTTCTTT,CASSYQGMNTEAFF
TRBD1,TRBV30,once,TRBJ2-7,TGTGCCTGGGCCGGGACAGGCCTATCCTACGAGCAGTACTTC,CAWAGTGLSYEQYF
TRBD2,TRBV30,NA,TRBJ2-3,TGTGCCTGGCAGACTAGCGGGAGGACAGATACGCAGTATTTT,CAWQTSGRTDTQYF
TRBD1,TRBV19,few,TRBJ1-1,TGTGCCAGTAGTACCCGATCAGGGGGCGAAGGGACTGAAGCTTTCTTT,CASSTRSGGEGTEAFF
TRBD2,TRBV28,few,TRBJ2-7,TGTGCCACCAGGGGGACTAGCGGGAGATCCTACGAGCAGTACTTC,CATRGTSGRSYEQYF
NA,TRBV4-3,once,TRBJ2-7,TGCGCCAGCAGCCAAGATTTGACTTACTACGAGCAGTACTTC,CASSQDLTYYEQYF
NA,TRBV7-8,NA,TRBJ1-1,TGTGCCAGCAGTTCCAGTCCGGGTAGCACTGAAGCTTTCTTT,CASSSSPGSTEAFF
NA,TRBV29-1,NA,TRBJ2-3,TGCAGCGTTGCCCGGACAGATACGCAGTATTTT,CSVARTDTQYF
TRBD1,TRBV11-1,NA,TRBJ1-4,TGTGCCAGCAGCTCGACAGGGGCAACTAATGAAAAACTGTTTTTT,CASSSTGATNEKLFF
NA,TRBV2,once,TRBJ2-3,TGTGCCAGCAGTGTACAGGGGGGGTGGGCAGATACGCAGTATTTT,CASSVQGGWADTQYF
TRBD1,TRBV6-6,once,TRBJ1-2,TGTGCCAGCAGTCGCCGGACAGGGGGGCGTCCTAACTATGGCTACACCTTC,CASSRRTGGRPNYGYTF
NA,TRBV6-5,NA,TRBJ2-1,TGTGCCAGCATTCCGGACTGGTACAATGAGCAGTTCTTC,CASIPDWYNEQFF
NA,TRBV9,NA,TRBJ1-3,TGTGCCAGCAGCGTTTTATCAGGGTCTGGAAACACCATATATTTT,CASSVLSGSGNTIYF